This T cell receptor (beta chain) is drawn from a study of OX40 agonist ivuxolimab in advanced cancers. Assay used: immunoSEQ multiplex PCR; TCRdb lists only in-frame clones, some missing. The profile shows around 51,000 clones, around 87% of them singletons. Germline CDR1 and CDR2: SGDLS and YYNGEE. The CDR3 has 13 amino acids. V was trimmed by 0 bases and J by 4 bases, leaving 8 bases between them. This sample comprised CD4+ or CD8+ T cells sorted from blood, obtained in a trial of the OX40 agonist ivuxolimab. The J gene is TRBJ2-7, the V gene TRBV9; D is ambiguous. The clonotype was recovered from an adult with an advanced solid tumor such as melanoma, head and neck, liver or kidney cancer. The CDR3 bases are TGTGCCAGCAGCGTAGATAAGGGATACGAGCAGTACTTC. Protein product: CASSVDKGYEQYF.